One and the same sample provided the 14 T cell receptor beta chains below, sequenced in a study of blood T cell repertoires in COVID-19. TCRdb keeps only in-frame clones here, not all; method: immunoSEQ multiplex PCR. This sample has around 200,000 clones, with over 75% found just once. Sequencing input: peripheral blood. The receptors derive from an elderly woman with acute or convalescent COVID-19.

This chain's CDR3 is CASSPSRGFPEQYF. The CDR3 DNA reads as TGTGCCAGCAGCCCCTCAAGAGGTTTCCCCGAGCAGTACTTC. The gene calls are TRBV7-2 and TRBJ2-7; no reliable D call. The germline gives CDR1 SGHTA, CDR2 FQGNSA. The CDR3 is 14 residues long. V was pared by 5 bases and J by 6 bases, with 17 bases between. The full variable domain, with the rest looked up from reference TRBV7-2 and TRBJ2-7, is GAGVSQSPSNKVTEKGKDVELRCDPISGHTALYWYRQSLGQGLEFLIYFQGNSAPDKSGLPSDRFSAERTGGSVSTLTIQRTQQEDSAVYLCASSPSRGFPEQYFGPGTRLTVT.

The chain carries TRBV7-9 and TRBJ2-7; possibly TRBD1 for D (6 bases). The germline V gene encodes CDR1 SEHNR and CDR2 FQNEAQ (reference sequence). The V gene lost 1 base and the J gene lost 1 base, with 8 bases spanning the gap. The length of the CDR3 is 14 residues. CDR3 in DNA: TGTGCCAGCAGCTTAGGGACAGTTTCCTACGAGCAGTACTTC. Translation gives CASSLGTVSYEQYF.

V is TRBV5-1 and J is TRBJ2-3, with 10 bases matching TRBD1. The CDR3 runs to 16 residues. Germline loops: CDR1 SGHRS, CDR2 YFSETQ. V lost 4 bases to trimming and J lost 2 bases; unmatched junction nucleotides: 7. The CDR3 nucleotides are TGCGCCAGCAGCCCCTCGACAGGGGGCTCCACAGATACGCAGTATTTT. Encoded protein: CASSPSTGGSTDTQYF.

The rearrangement joins TRBV11-2 to TRBJ1-1; 7 nucleotides match TRBD1. V was pared by 6 bases and J by 3 bases, with 10 bases of the junction left unmatched. This CDR3 spans 15 amino acids. Germline V CDR1 and CDR2: SGHAT, FQNNGV. CDR3 DNA sequence: TGTGCCAGCAGGACGAAGGGGGCTTTGGACACTGAAGCTTTCTTT. Translation: CASRTKGALDTEAFF.

This chain connects TRBV27 to TRBJ1-5, with TRBD1 identical over 8 bases. This CDR3 region has 17 residues. The germline CDR1 and CDR2 sequences are MNHEY and SMNVEV (reference sequence). The trim removed 6 bases at V and 1 base at J, leaving 11 bases unmatched. The DNA for the CDR3 is TGTGCCAGCAGGGCCTTCTCGCAGGGGGCGAGCAATCAGCCCCAGCATTTT. It translates to CASRAFSQGASNQPQHF.

This clone was seen a handful of times. V usage is TRBV4-1 and J usage is TRBJ2-7; 11 bases fit TRBD2. The CDR3 is 17 residues long. V gave up 2 bases and J gave up 5 bases; unmatched junction bases: 11. Looked up from germline, CDR1 is MGHRA and CDR2 is YSYEKL. The CDR3 nucleotides are TGCGCCAGCAGCCAACCCCATCTAGCGGGAGGTTCGCACGAGCAGTACTTC. This encodes CASSQPHLAGGSHEQYF.

The chain recombines TRBV9 with TRBJ2-6; TRBD2 agrees at 11 bases. The CDR3 consists of 20 residues. The V gene's germline CDR1 is SGDLS and CDR2 YYNGEE. The V gene end was trimmed by 5 bases and the J gene end by 0 bases; junction bases not matched to a gene: 13. The CDR3 loop is CASSQGTSGPLRSGANVLTF. CDR3 in DNA: TGTGCCAGCAGTCAGGGGACTAGCGGTCCCTTGCGCTCTGGGGCCAACGTCCTGACTTTC.

This clone was seen just once. V is TRBV27 and J is TRBJ1-1, with no clear D. Trimming stripped 8 bases from V and 3 bases from J, with 13 bases between. This CDR3 has 13 amino acids. Per germline, CDR1 MNHEY and CDR2 SMNVEV (reference sequence). As DNA, the CDR3 is TGTGCCAGCGCCTTTTCCCGGGACACTGAAGCTTTCTTT. Translating it yields CASAFSRDTEAFF.

The CDR3 protein is CASSPPGTGGSQFF. The CDR3 coding sequence is TGTGCCAGCTCACCCCCTGGGACAGGGGGTTCGCAGTTCTTC. The chain employs TRBV18 and TRBJ2-1; 11 bases are shared with TRBD1. J lost 12 bases, V lost 3 bases, and 7 bases had no gene match. From germline, CDR1 is KGHSH and CDR2 LQKENI. The CDR3 consists of 14 residues.

V gene TRBV3-1 (or the pseudogene TRBV3-2) combines with J gene TRBJ2-7; TRBD1 matches 9 bases. CDR3 size: 15 residues. Germline CDR1 and CDR2: LGHDT and YNNKEL (reference sequence). The V and J ends lost 4 bases and 3 bases, in that order; junction bases with no gene match: 7. CDR3 residues: CASSPAGTGNYEQYF. The CDR3, as DNA: TGTGCCAGCAGCCCCGCCGGGACAGGGAACTACGAGCAGTACTTC.

The V call is TRBV18, the J call TRBJ2-5; TRBD1 matches at 10 bases. The CDR3 is made up of 15 amino acids. V trimming: 0 bases; J trimming: 4 bases; junction bases outside the gene matches: 2. Germline V gene sequence: CDR1 KGHSH, CDR2 LQKENI. CDR3 protein: CASSPPGQGRETQYF. As DNA, the CDR3 is TGTGCCAGCTCACCACCGGGACAGGGGAGAGAGACCCAGTACTTC. Full variable domain (outside the CDR3, taken from reference TRBV18 and TRBJ2-5): NAGVMQNPRHLVRRRGQEARLRCSPMKGHSHVYWYRQLPEEGLKFMVYLQKENIIDESGMPKERFSAEFPKEGPSILRIQQVVRGDSAAYFCASSPPGQGRETQYFGPGTRLLVL.

The CDR3 region has the DNA TGTGCCAGTAGTATAGAGGCAGGGGGTACTGAAGCTTTCTTT. Amino acids: CASSIEAGGTEAFF. V usage is TRBV19 and J usage is TRBJ1-1, with TRBD1 matching over 7 bases. Trimming took 0 bases from V and 5 from J; bases not matched to a gene: 3. The CDR3 is 14 amino acids. Germline-derived CDR1 and CDR2 are LNHDA and SQIVND (reference sequence). The variable domain in full, with the rest retrieved from reference TRBV19 and TRBJ1-1, is DGGITQSPKYLFRKEGQNVTLSCEQNLNHDAMYWYRQDPGQGLRLIYYSQIVNDFQKGDIAEGYSVSREKKESFPLTVTSAQKNPTAFYLCASSIEAGGTEAFFGQGTRLTVV.

This chain links TRBV12-3 or TRBV12-4 with TRBJ1-6; TRBD1 might be the D (6 bases). The V and J ends lost 5 bases and 14 bases respectively, with 16 bases between them. The CDR3 has 13 residues. CDR3 nucleotide sequence: TGTGCCAGCAGTGGGGGCGTGGTAGGGGCCCTCCACTTT. This encodes CASSGGVVGALHF.

The rearrangement uses TRBV12-3 or TRBV12-4 and TRBJ2-7; tentatively, D is TRBD2 (5 bases). Between the trimmed V and J ends, which lost 6 bases and 7 bases, there was a span of 10 bases. This CDR3 region has 11 residues. The CDR3 sequence: CASSTWEEQYF. The CDR3 nucleotides read TGTGCCAGCAGCACGTGGGAGGAGCAGTACTTC.